This T cell receptor (beta chain) comes out of a study of T cells in Graves' hyperthyroidism and ophthalmopathy. Study-wide results and caveats: Model-based prediction identified ophthalmopathy a median about 6 months prior to its onset. Stable hyperthyroidism and ophthalmopathy were separated using 13 V-J signatures.

Germline V gene data show CDR1 as KGHDR and CDR2 as SFDVKD. Trimming cost V 1 base and J 0 bases, with 14 bases left between them. This CDR3 region has 17 residues. Authors of the study amplified TCR beta CDR3 regions from RNA transcripts. Using the HTBI primer set, a first-round RT-PCR was run on the TCR CDR3. TCRdb re-analysed the multiplex PCR reads in MiXCR, keeping a single row per CDR3 protein. The table shows about 400,000 distinct CDR3 sequences, with 12% to 15% occurring only once. This clonotype has only a few counts. Its cognate antigen is unknown. Those patients with uncontrolled infection, other autoimmune disease, pregnancy or lactation were excluded. About 9.4 ml fresh peripheral blood yielded the PBMCs.

This rearrangement joins TRBV24-1 to TRBJ2-5; tentatively, D is TRBD2 (6 bases). The origin of this receptor is an older woman with Graves' ophthalmopathy. Sequencing input: blood. The CDR3 loop is CATSDLGRGKYQETQYF. The CDR3 region has the DNA TGTGCCACCAGTGATTTAGGGCGGGGCAAGTACCAAGAGACCCAGTACTTC.